The sequence of this TCR beta chain was determined in a study of cytomegalovirus exposure and HLA in healthy donors. Whole-study context: A later analysis reported the 90 to 150 validation repertoires used the same platform as the approximately 650 first-cohort repertoires.

There are a few counts of this clone. Its antigen is undetermined. TCRdb's table, derived via immunoSEQ multiplex PCR, lists solely in-frame clones and lacks some. The table records roughly 330,000 clones, about 85% of them present only once. Study-level findings and limits: Researchers counted roughly 150 TCR beta chains as cytomegalovirus-associated.

V lost 1 base and J lost 10; bases outside the gene matches: 0. The CDR3 runs 11 residues. Germline loops: CDR1 LGHNT, CDR2 FRNRAP. This receptor was taken from a woman between 25 and 40 years old in good health and CMV-seropositive. The gene calls are TRBV12-5 and TRBJ1-1, with 7 nucleotides matching TRBD1. Input material: PBMCs. CDR3 bases: TGTGCTAGTGGTTTGGAGGGGGCAGCTTTCTTT. It encodes CASGLEGAAFF.